The rows below give T cell receptor beta chains drawn from one sample of a study of PD-L1 blockade in urothelial cancer. Repertoires were generated with immunoSEQ multiplex PCR, while TCRdb's copy carries only in-frame clones and drops some. In the table there are about 19,000 clones, 80% to 90% of which are singletons. The source material was PBMCs, sampled around atezolizumab (anti-PD-L1) treatment. The source of these receptors is a man aged 45-60 years with urothelial cancer. CDR3s include the opening cysteine and the closing phenylalanine or tryptophan. The D gene is left open where the match is weak. Clone size appears in some rows only: once, few, many, or a class for an expanded clone.

V gene,D gene,J gene,clone size,CDR3 protein,CDR3 DNA
TRBV9,.,TRBJ2-3,.,CASRNGDTQYF,TGTGCCAGCAGAAACGGAGATACGCAGTATTTT
TRBV10-3,.,TRBJ2-1,.,CAIKRPDSINNEQFF,TGTGCCATCAAGAGGCCAGACAGCATCAACAATGAGCAGTTCTTC
TRBV7-9,TRBD2,TRBJ2-1,.,CASSPRTSGRNNEQFF,TGTGCCAGCAGCCCCCGGACTAGCGGGAGGAACAATGAGCAGTTCTTC
TRBV6-1,TRBD1,TRBJ1-1,.,CASSANRGTTEAFF,TGTGCCAGCAGTGCAAACAGGGGGACTACTGAAGCTTTCTTT
TRBV19,TRBD2,TRBJ2-7,.,CASSGTSGSRGEQYF,TGTGCCAGTAGCGGGACTAGCGGGAGCAGGGGCGAGCAGTACTTC
TRBV21-1,.,TRBJ2-4,.,CASTPSGRAVYIQYF,TGTGCCAGCACCCCAAGCGGGAGGGCCGTATACATTCAGTACTTC
TRBV11-2,.,TRBJ2-7,.,CASNFPGNSIYEQYF,TGTGCCAGCAATTTCCCAGGGAATTCAATCTACGAGCAGTACTTC
TRBV5-1,.,TRBJ2-5,.,CASSPIIDSDASITQYF,TGCGCCAGCAGCCCCATAATTGACAGCGACGCCTCGATAACCCAGTACTTC
TRBV4-1,TRBD2,TRBJ2-1,once,CASSQVTGTSVSNEQFF,TGCGCCAGCAGCCAAGTAACCGGGACTAGCGTATCCAATGAGCAGTTCTTC
TRBV10-2,.,TRBJ2-6,.,CASSESSTRTGANVLTF,TGCGCCAGCAGTGAGTCCTCTACTAGAACTGGGGCCAACGTCCTGACTTTC
TRBV4-1,.,TRBJ1-6,.,CASSQDKSGSASPLHF,TGCGCCAGCAGCCAAGATAAATCAGGGTCTGCTTCACCCCTCCACTTT
TRBV28,TRBD1,TRBJ2-1,.,CASSQRTGNNEQFF,TGTGCCAGCAGTCAACGGACAGGGAACAATGAGCAGTTCTTC
TRBV19,TRBD1,TRBJ2-3,.,CASSNQKTGDGTDTQYF,TGTGCCAGTAGTAACCAGAAAACAGGGGATGGGACAGATACGCAGTATTTT
TRBV15,.,TRBJ2-4,.,CATSRDFGGQYF,TGTGCCACCAGCAGAGATTTCGGCGGACAGTACTTC
TRBV28,TRBD1,TRBJ2-7,.,CASRVERGLYEQYF,TGTGCCAGCAGGGTAGAGAGGGGGCTCTACGAGCAGTACTTC
TRBV10-3,.,TRBJ1-3,.,CAISEPGHLSGNTIYF,TGTGCCATCAGTGAGCCAGGACATCTCTCTGGAAACACCATATATTTT
TRBV7-9,TRBD1,TRBJ1-2,.,CATPGTGSYGYTF,TGTGCCACCCCCGGGACAGGGTCCTATGGCTACACCTTC
TRBV7-8,TRBD1,TRBJ1-2,.,CASSLERTGANYGYTF,TGTGCCAGCAGCTTAGAAAGGACAGGGGCAAACTATGGCTACACCTTC
TRBV27,TRBD2,TRBJ2-3,.,CASSLPGGSTDTQYF,TGTGCCAGCAGTTTACCCGGGGGGTCCACAGATACGCAGTATTTT
TRBV18,.,TRBJ2-7,.,CASSPWTVSSYEQYF,TGTGCCAGCTCACCATGGACAGTGAGCTCCTACGAGCAGTACTTC
TRBV6-5,.,TRBJ1-6,few,CASSYARGRDSPLHF,TGTGCCAGCAGTTACGCTCGGGGGAGGGACTCACCCCTCCACTTT
TRBV5-1,.,TRBJ2-5,few,CASTVIGGPFEETQYF,TGCGCCAGCACCGTCATCGGGGGGCCGTTTGAAGAGACCCAGTACTTC
TRBV18,TRBD2,TRBJ2-5,.,CASSPSGLAGGETQYF,TGTGCCAGCTCACCCTCGGGACTAGCGGGAGGGGAGACCCAGTACTTC
TRBV19,.,TRBJ2-7,.,CASSIGGHYEQYF,TGTGCCAGTAGTATCGGGGGGCACTACGAGCAGTACTTC
TRBV5-1,TRBD2,TRBJ2-7,.,CASSLELAGAYEQYF,TGCGCCAGCAGCTTGGAACTAGCGGGGGCCTACGAGCAGTACTTC
TRBV6-5,TRBD1,TRBJ2-5,.,CASRSEGGKETQYF,TGTGCCAGCAGATCAGAAGGGGGCAAAGAGACCCAGTACTTC
TRBV10-3,.,TRBJ1-1,.,CAISESGGGFPEAFF,TGTGCCATCAGTGAGTCGGGGGGAGGTTTCCCTGAAGCTTTCTTT
TRBV6-5,.,TRBJ2-7,.,CASSLMFKGEQYF,TGTGCCAGCAGTTTAATGTTCAAGGGGGAGCAGTACTTC
TRBV28,.,TRBJ1-4,once,CASSLQYNEKLFF,TGTGCCAGCAGTTTACAGTATAATGAAAAACTGTTTTTT
TRBV7-8,TRBD2,TRBJ2-7,.,CASSLGKLAGPIYEQYF,TGTGCCAGCAGCTTAGGGAAACTAGCGGGTCCAATCTACGAGCAGTACTTC
TRBV6-1,TRBD1,TRBJ1-1,.,CASRTGGMNTEAFF,TGTGCCAGCCGGACAGGGGGCATGAACACTGAAGCTTTCTTT
TRBV7-3,.,TRBJ2-2,.,CASSLGNTGELFF,TGTGCCAGCAGCCTCGGTAACACCGGGGAGCTGTTTTTT
TRBV19,TRBD1,TRBJ2-7,.,CASSIWWMQGAEQYF,TGTGCCAGTAGTATATGGTGGATGCAGGGGGCCGAGCAGTACTTC
TRBV7-2,.,TRBJ2-5,.,CASSLGGQETQYF,TGTGCCAGCAGCTTAGGAGGGCAAGAGACCCAGTACTTC
TRBV4-3,TRBD2,TRBJ2-2,.,CASSHPTSGENTGELFF,TGCGCCAGCAGCCATCCTACTAGCGGGGAGAACACCGGGGAGCTGTTTTTT
TRBV5-4,.,TRBJ1-2,.,CASSQLDSPYYGYTF,TGTGCCAGCAGCCAGTTAGACTCCCCCTACTATGGCTACACCTTC
TRBV19,.,TRBJ1-1,.,CASSIGVQGNEAFF,TGTGCCAGTAGTATAGGTGTACAGGGAAATGAAGCTTTCTTT